Listed below are T cell receptor beta chains from one sample, sequenced in a study of cytomegalovirus exposure and HLA in healthy donors. Profiled with immunoSEQ multiplex PCR; TCRdb holds only in-frame clones, not every one. This table holds tens of thousands of clones, about three quarters found once. The sample taken for sequencing was PBMCs. The receptor source for this set is a man aged 35-49 years in good health and CMV-seronegative. Both conserved end residues are part of each CDR3. A D gene is named only where the DNA matches it firmly. Size is stated for part of the rows, as once, few or many counts, or as a class when the clone is expanded.

TRBV27,TRBJ2-1,-,-,TGTGCCAGCAGTCCCCGTTTTCGCGGGAATGAGCAGTTCTTC,CASSPRFRGNEQFF
TRBV7-9,TRBJ1-2,few,-,TGTTCCAGCAGCCGGGGGGGGTTTACGGCGGGCAACTATGGCTACACCTTC,CSSSRGGFTAGNYGYTF
TRBV11-2,TRBJ1-4,-,-,TGTGCCAGCAGCCCCGATGAAAAACTGTTTTTT,CASSPDEKLFF
TRBV7-2,TRBJ2-5,once,TRBD2,TGTGCCAGCAGCTTAGTTGTCAGCGGGGGACAAGAGACCCAGTACTTC,CASSLVVSGGQETQYF
TRBV15,TRBJ1-3,-,-,TGTGCCACCAGCAGAGATATCACGGGGTCCTCTGGAAACACCATATATTTT,CATSRDITGSSGNTIYF
TRBV29-1,TRBJ1-2,-,-,TGCAGCGTTGGGAGTCGCGGAGGAAGTGGGTACTATGGCTACACCTTC,CSVGSRGGSGYYGYTF
TRBV5-1,TRBJ2-1,-,TRBD1,TGCGCCAGCAGCTTGGAGGGACAGGGGTACAATGAGCAGTTCTTC,CASSLEGQGYNEQFF
TRBV29-1,TRBJ2-7,-,TRBD2,TGCAGCGTGAGGACTAGCGGGGGTTACGAGCAGTACTTC,CSVRTSGGYEQYF
TRBV11-3,TRBJ2-3,-,-,TGTGCCAGCAGCTTAAGGGGACTGACAGATACGCAGTATTTT,CASSLRGLTDTQYF
TRBV13,TRBJ2-7,-,-,TGTGCCAGCAGCCCCAGGGGCCCTGTGAGGGAGCAGTACTTC,CASSPRGPVREQYF
TRBV7-2,TRBJ2-2,-,TRBD2,TGTGCCAGCAGCCCCCGACGGACTAGCGGGAACCTAGGAACCGGGGAGCTGTTTTTT,CASSPRRTSGNLGTGELFF
TRBV7-3,TRBJ1-1,-,-,TGTGCCAGCGCGAGCGAGCAGAACACTGAAGCTTTCTTT,CASASEQNTEAFF
TRBV6-5,TRBJ2-7,few,TRBD1,TGTGCCAGCAGACTCGGGACAGGGTCTGCCTACGAGCAGTACTTC,CASRLGTGSAYEQYF
TRBV7-9,TRBJ2-7,once,-,TGTGCCAGCAGCTTAGTAAGGGCGACAGGCCGCCCGATCTACGAGCAGTACTTC,CASSLVRATGRPIYEQYF
TRBV29-1,TRBJ1-1,-,-,TGCAGCGTTGAACGCGTAACGAACACTGAAGCTTTCTTT,CSVERVTNTEAFF
TRBV5-1,TRBJ2-7,-,TRBD2,TGCGCCAGCAGCTTGAGGGCGGGGGTTCCCTACGAGCAGTACTTC,CASSLRAGVPYEQYF
TRBV2,TRBJ1-2,-,-,TGTGCCAGCACCGATGACAGGGGCTACACCTTC,CASTDDRGYTF
TRBV19,TRBJ1-3,-,-,TGTGCCAGTAGTATAGTGGAGGACAGCTCTGGAAACACCATATATTTT,CASSIVEDSSGNTIYF
TRBV25-1,TRBJ2-7,-,-,TGTGCCAGCAGTGATTACAGGTTTATCTACGAGCAGTACTTC,CASSDYRFIYEQYF
TRBV7-2,TRBJ2-3,-,TRBD1,TGTGCCAGCAGCCGCTCAGGGGGCGGAGATACGCAGTATTTT,CASSRSGGGDTQYF
TRBV4-1,TRBJ2-2,-,-,TGCGCCAGCAGCCAATACCTCGGGGGGCCGGACACCGGGGAGCTGTTTTTT,CASSQYLGGPDTGELFF
TRBV5-6,TRBJ1-1,-,-,TGTGCCAGCAGCTTGAATTCCCAGAACACTGAAGCTTTCTTT,CASSLNSQNTEAFF
TRBV27,TRBJ1-2,-,TRBD1,TGTGCCAGCAGTTTATCGGAGGGGGCAGGTGGCTACACCTTC,CASSLSEGAGGYTF
TRBV29-1,TRBJ2-7,-,TRBD2,TGCAGCGTTGGCCTTCGCGGGAGAAATAACGAGCAGTACTTC,CSVGLRGRNNEQYF
TRBV7-2,TRBJ1-3,-,-,TGTGCCAGCAGCAACCTGAATTTCGGGGATGGAAACACCATATATTTT,CASSNLNFGDGNTIYF
TRBV7-2,TRBJ1-4,-,-,TGTGCCAGCAGCCCATGGGGCCGAGTAAATGAAAAACTGTTTTTT,CASSPWGRVNEKLFF
TRBV14,TRBJ1-1,few,TRBD1,TGTGCCAGCAGCCAGGGGGACAGGGGGCACACTGAAGCTTTCTTT,CASSQGDRGHTEAFF
TRBV5-8,TRBJ2-3,-,-,TGTGCCAGCAGCTTGGGTGGCGGGACAGATACGCAGTATTTT,CASSLGGGTDTQYF
TRBV2,TRBJ1-6,-,-,TGTGCCAGCACCTCACCCGGGACACCAAATTCACCCCTCCACTTT,CASTSPGTPNSPLHF
TRBV27,TRBJ2-1,-,TRBD2,TGTGCCAGCAGTTTCCCGAGCGGGAGTCAGAATGAGCAGTTCTTC,CASSFPSGSQNEQFF
TRBV5-1,TRBJ2-1,-,TRBD2,TGCGCCAGCAGTTTCGGAAACCTTAGCGGGAGGAAGAACAATGAGCAGTTCTTC,CASSFGNLSGRKNNEQFF
TRBV2,TRBJ2-2,few,TRBD1,TGTGCCAGCAGGAAGGGGACAGGCACGAACACCGGGGAGCTGTTTTTT,CASRKGTGTNTGELFF
TRBV27,TRBJ2-3,-,TRBD2,TGTGCCAGCAGTGACCTTGGGCCTAGCGGGGAAGATACGCAGTATTTT,CASSDLGPSGEDTQYF